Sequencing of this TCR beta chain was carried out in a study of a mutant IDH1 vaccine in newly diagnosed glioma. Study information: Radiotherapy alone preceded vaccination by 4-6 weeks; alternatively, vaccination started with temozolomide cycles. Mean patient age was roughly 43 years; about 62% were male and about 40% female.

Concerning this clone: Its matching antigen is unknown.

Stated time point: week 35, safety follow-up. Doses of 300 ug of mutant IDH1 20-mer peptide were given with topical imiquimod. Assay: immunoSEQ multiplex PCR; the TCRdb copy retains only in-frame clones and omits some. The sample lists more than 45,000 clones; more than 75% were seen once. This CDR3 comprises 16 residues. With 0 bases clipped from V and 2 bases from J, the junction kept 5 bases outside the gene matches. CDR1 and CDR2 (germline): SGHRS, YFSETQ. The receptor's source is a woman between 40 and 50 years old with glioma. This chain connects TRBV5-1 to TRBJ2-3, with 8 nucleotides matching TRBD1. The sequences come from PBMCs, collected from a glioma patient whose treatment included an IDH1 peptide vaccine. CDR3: CASSLAGRGLTDTQYF. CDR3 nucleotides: TGCGCCAGCAGCTTGGCCGGCAGGGGGCTCACAGATACGCAGTATTTT.